A selection of T cell receptor beta chains follows, all from one sample in a study of cytomegalovirus exposure and HLA in healthy donors. Produced via immunoSEQ multiplex PCR; TCRdb's table is partial and in-frame only. This sample has 150,000 to 200,000 clones, with about 86% found just once. The sample taken for sequencing was PBMCs. The source is a woman aged 25 to 39 in good health and CMV-seronegative. Each CDR3 is given with its conserved first and last residue. Rows may omit the clone size; those that give it use once, few, many or a size class.

clone size: once
V gene: TRBV18
CDR3 protein: CASSPIAQGLIYEQYF

clone size: -
V gene: TRBV5-6
CDR3 protein: CASSFGPHYYEQYF

clone size: -
V gene: TRBV7-2
CDR3 protein: CASSLASGGAHTGELFF

clone size: -
V gene: TRBV6-6
CDR3 protein: CASTPTGERNQPQHF

clone size: -
V gene: TRBV14
CDR3 protein: CASSQARGRGETQYF

clone size: -
V gene: TRBV27
CDR3 protein: CATRRQGRIGTEAFF

clone size: -
V gene: TRBV7-8
CDR3 protein: CASSLAHRTSGVNYNEQFF

clone size: once
V gene: TRBV15
CDR3 protein: CATSRASPIHGTKWTEAFF

clone size: -
V gene: TRBV19
CDR3 protein: CASTTKTGEGYGYTF

clone size: -
V gene: TRBV4-1
CDR3 protein: CASSPQGYTEAFF

clone size: -
V gene: TRBV23-1
CDR3 protein: CASSQLDRVNYQPQHF

clone size: once
V gene: TRBV11-2
CDR3 protein: CASSLVTVVAGEQYF

clone size: -
V gene: TRBV5-1
CDR3 protein: CASSLAPGSKSYEQYF

clone size: -
V gene: TRBV18
CDR3 protein: CASSPQDRAEAFF

clone size: -
V gene: TRBV27
CDR3 protein: CASSLSWSSNQPQHF

clone size: -
V gene: TRBV5-6
CDR3 protein: CASSPGQAYSGNTIYF

clone size: -
V gene: TRBV6-5
CDR3 protein: CASRGLGTAYGYTF

clone size: few
V gene: TRBV6-1
CDR3 protein: CASTARQGGQPQHF

clone size: -
V gene: TRBV5-6
CDR3 protein: CASSFQDEQYF

clone size: -
V gene: TRBV5-6
CDR3 protein: CASSLVGRLNTEAFF

clone size: -
V gene: TRBV6-1
CDR3 protein: CASRDRGNSPLHF

clone size: few
V gene: TRBV5-1
CDR3 protein: CASSLTASTDTQYF

clone size: -
V gene: TRBV6-1
CDR3 protein: CASNKPLRGDYGYTF

clone size: few
V gene: TRBV4-2
CDR3 protein: CASSQGSSGEVNEQFF

clone size: -
V gene: TRBV6-5
CDR3 protein: CASSYSRGSGELFF

clone size: -
V gene: TRBV7-8
CDR3 protein: CASSLAGDREIMNTEAFF

clone size: -
V gene: TRBV7-2
CDR3 protein: CASSLWDRKTYEQYF

clone size: -
V gene: TRBV5-4
CDR3 protein: CASSLLGELFF

clone size: many
V gene: TRBV5-5
CDR3 protein: CASSAGTGSPSHEQYF